This is a list of T cell receptor beta chains from one sample in a study of control samples from healthy donors and cancer patients. Clones were read by immunoSEQ multiplex PCR, and TCRdb kept only the in-frame ones, dropping some. The table has some 30,000 clones, 75% to 95% seen once. The sample consisted of PBMCs. The source of these receptors is a man aged 50 to 59 with lung cancer. Each CDR3 is given with its conserved first and last residue. A D gene is named only where the DNA matches it firmly. Rows give clone size only sometimes, using once, few, many, or a class for an expanded clone.

DNA: TGTGCCAGCAGCTTAGGTGTCCCAGGGCACCGCGGTGGGAATACGCAGTATTTT; CDR3: CASSLGVPGHRGGNTQYF; size: few; D: .; V: TRBV11-3; J: TRBJ2-3
DNA: TGTGCCAGCAGCTTGGGCCGGACGTGGGGGGTCGGGGAGCTGTTTTTT; CDR3: CASSLGRTWGVGELFF; size: .; D: .; V: TRBV5-6; J: TRBJ2-2
DNA: TGTGCCAGCAGCTTAACGTATGCAGCTAGCAATCAGCCCCAGCATTTT; CDR3: CASSLTYAASNQPQHF; size: .; D: .; V: TRBV7-3; J: TRBJ1-5
DNA: TGTGCCAGCAGGCTCTACACTGAAGAGACCCAGTACTTC; CDR3: CASRLYTEETQYF; size: .; D: .; V: TRBV2; J: TRBJ2-5
DNA: TGTGCCAGCAGCGACAGCACAGATACGCAGTATTTT; CDR3: CASSDSTDTQYF; size: .; D: .; V: TRBV6-5; J: TRBJ2-3
DNA: TGTGCCATCAGAACTCACCCGGGTGGGACAGAGGCCGGGGAGCTGTTTTTT; CDR3: CAIRTHPGGTEAGELFF; size: once; D: TRBD1; V: TRBV10-3; J: TRBJ2-2
DNA: TGTGCCAGCAGCCCGCGGGGGGACTATCAGCCCCAGCATTTT; CDR3: CASSPRGDYQPQHF; size: .; D: .; V: TRBV7-2; J: TRBJ1-5
DNA: TGTGCCAGCAGTTACTCCCAGGGGGCGAAAACTGAAGCTTTCTTT; CDR3: CASSYSQGAKTEAFF; size: .; D: TRBD1; V: TRBV6-5; J: TRBJ1-1
DNA: TGTGCCAGCAGTTTACGTCCTGGGACGCCTTACGAGCAGTACTTC; CDR3: CASSLRPGTPYEQYF; size: .; D: .; V: TRBV27; J: TRBJ2-7
DNA: TGTGCCAGCAGCTCGTCTAGCGGGGGGAGACACCAGGAGACCCAGTACTTC; CDR3: CASSSSSGGRHQETQYF; size: .; D: TRBD2; V: TRBV11-2; J: TRBJ2-5
DNA: TGTGCCAGCAGTTTATCCGCAGGGTCAGGTGGCTACACCTTC; CDR3: CASSLSAGSGGYTF; size: .; D: .; V: TRBV27; J: TRBJ1-2
DNA: TGTGCCAGCAGCCCTGACAGGGTCCCCTACGAGCAGTACTTC; CDR3: CASSPDRVPYEQYF; size: .; D: TRBD1; V: TRBV7-8; J: TRBJ2-7
DNA: TGTGCCAGCAGTGAAAGAGTTGAGTCCGGGCCTGCCAATCAGCCCCAGCATTTT; CDR3: CASSERVESGPANQPQHF; size: .; D: .; V: TRBV6-1; J: TRBJ1-5
DNA: TGTGCCAGCAGCTTAAGCGGCAGGGGGCTGAATGAAGCTTTCTTT; CDR3: CASSLSGRGLNEAFF; size: .; D: TRBD1; V: TRBV7-9; J: TRBJ1-1
DNA: TGTGCCAGCAGCCAAGATCCCTTAGGGACTTCCACCTACAATGAGCAGTTCTTC; CDR3: CASSQDPLGTSTYNEQFF; size: once; D: .; V: TRBV3-1/TRBV3-2; J: TRBJ2-1
DNA: TGTGCCAGCAGTTACCAGCTCAAGGGGGGCGAGCAGTACTTC; CDR3: CASSYQLKGGEQYF; size: .; D: .; V: TRBV6-5; J: TRBJ2-7
DNA: TGTGCCAGCAGCACCAACCCTAGCGGGGGAGAGACCCAGTACTTC; CDR3: CASSTNPSGGETQYF; size: .; D: TRBD2; V: TRBV9; J: TRBJ2-5
DNA: TGTGCCAGCAGTTTCCCATTCGGGACTAGCGGGGGGTCGCGCGAGCAGTACTTC; CDR3: CASSFPFGTSGGSREQYF; size: .; D: TRBD2; V: TRBV6-2/TRBV6-3; J: TRBJ2-7
DNA: TGTGCCACCAGCGGTGGCAGGGGGCCAGGCACAGATACGCAGTATTTT; CDR3: CATSGGRGPGTDTQYF; size: .; D: TRBD1; V: TRBV15; J: TRBJ2-3
DNA: TGTGCCAGCAGCGATCGAGGCACGACAGGGTCCCACGAGCAGTACTTC; CDR3: CASSDRGTTGSHEQYF; size: .; D: TRBD1; V: TRBV7-2; J: TRBJ2-7
DNA: TGTGCCAGCAGCGTAGGTCTTCTTAAAACGGCAACTAATGAAAAACTGTTTTTT; CDR3: CASSVGLLKTATNEKLFF; size: .; D: .; V: TRBV9; J: TRBJ1-4
DNA: TGCGCCAGCAGCCCGACAGGGGATGGCTACACCTTC; CDR3: CASSPTGDGYTF; size: .; D: TRBD1; V: TRBV5-1; J: TRBJ1-2
DNA: TGTGCCAGCAGCTTAGCGGCCAGGGGAAGGGATGGCTACACCTTC; CDR3: CASSLAARGRDGYTF; size: once; D: .; V: TRBV7-2; J: TRBJ1-2
DNA: TGCGCCAGCAGCCGGGGGGGCCCAGGGCAATATAGCAATCAGCCCCAGCATTTT; CDR3: CASSRGGPGQYSNQPQHF; size: .; D: .; V: TRBV4-3; J: TRBJ1-5
DNA: TGTGCCAGCAGCCGTCGCGCGGGGGCGGAGACCCAGTACTTC; CDR3: CASSRRAGAETQYF; size: .; D: .; V: TRBV3-1/TRBV3-2; J: TRBJ2-5
DNA: TGTGCCAGCAGCTTTATAATCTCTGGGGCCAACGTCCTGACTTTC; CDR3: CASSFIISGANVLTF; size: .; D: .; V: TRBV5-8; J: TRBJ2-6